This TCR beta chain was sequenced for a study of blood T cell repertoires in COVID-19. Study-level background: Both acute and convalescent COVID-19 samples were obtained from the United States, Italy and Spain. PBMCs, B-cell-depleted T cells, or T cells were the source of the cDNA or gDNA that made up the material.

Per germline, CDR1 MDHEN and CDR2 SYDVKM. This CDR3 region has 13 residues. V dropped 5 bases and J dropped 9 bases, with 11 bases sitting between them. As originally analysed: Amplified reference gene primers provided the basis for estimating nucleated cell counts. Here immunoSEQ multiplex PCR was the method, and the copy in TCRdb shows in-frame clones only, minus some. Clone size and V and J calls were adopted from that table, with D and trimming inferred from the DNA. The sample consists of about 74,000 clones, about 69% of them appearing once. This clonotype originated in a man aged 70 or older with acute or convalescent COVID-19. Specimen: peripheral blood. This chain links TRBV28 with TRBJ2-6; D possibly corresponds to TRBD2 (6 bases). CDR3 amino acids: CASSLGGDNVLTF. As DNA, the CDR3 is TGTGCCAGCAGTCTGGGGGGTGACAACGTCCTGACTTTC.